Detailed here is one T cell receptor (beta chain). CDR1 and CDR2 from the germline V gene are SNHLY and FYNNEI. The CDR3 has 13 amino acids. The V segment lost 1 base and the J segment 6 bases; nucleotides outside the gene matches: 0. TCRdb keeps only in-frame clones here, not all; method: immunoSEQ multiplex PCR. The repertoire holds fewer than 35,000 clones, with about 93% as singletons. These data originate in a study of chemoradiotherapy in HPV16-positive cancers. Sequenced material: blood, taken from a patient who underwent chemoradiotherapy. J is TRBJ1-2 and V is TRBV2; 9 bases agree with TRBD1. This sequence originates from a human donor with HPV-associated anogenital cancer. The chain's CDR3 is CASSEGDRDGYTF. CDR3 nucleotide sequence: TGTGCCAGCAGTGAAGGGGACAGGGATGGCTACACCTTC.